The clone carrying this T cell receptor beta chain was detected only a few times. What it binds is not known. The data were taken from a study of T-cell memory formation after mild COVID-19. About the study: Clusters of TCRs were largely donor specific.

Notes on the study in general: CD4+ contracting clones were mainly CM and EM; CD8+ ones, EMRA.

TCRdb analysed the 5' RACE reads with MiXCR anew, one entry per CDR3 protein. The sample lists under 200,000 distinct CDR3 sequences; roughly 28% were seen once. This receptor was obtained from an adult woman who had mild COVID-19 (a few samples of this study predate the infection). Cell type and time point are not known. Sequenced material: PBMCs or a T cell subset sorted from them (not recorded which).

In DNA, the CDR3 is TGTGCCAGCAGTTACTCCACTAGATTCTACGAGCAGTACTTC. Its protein is CASSYSTRFYEQYF. The chain joins TRBV6-5 to TRBJ2-7; possibly TRBD2 for D (5 bases). V was pared by 0 bases and J by 3 bases, with 9 bases between. The CDR3 consists of 14 residues. Germline CDR1 and CDR2: MNHEY and SVGAGI.